This TCR beta chain was observed in a study of vaccination and CD4 T cells after COVID-19. Study-wide context: Participants received two doses of either BNT162b2 or mRNA-1273 vaccine. Specimens were obtained from three convalescent patients at day 14 and at days 161 to 241 post-vaccination.

The CDR3 covers 17 residues. CDR1 is LNHNV, CDR2 YYDKDF, per germline (reference sequence). The V gene lost 3 bases and the J gene lost 0 bases, with 15 bases spanning the gap. This clonotype was picked up a small number of times. Antigen: not known. Regarding time point: late sampling 161 to 241 days after vaccination in a few convalescent patients. Described treatment: roughly 11-day PBMC culture with coronavirus spike peptide pools or control peptides (ViraFEST assay). CD4+ T cells that had been cultured provided DNA sequenced with the Oncomine TCR Beta short-read assay. In TCRdb, the PCR reads were re-called with MiXCR into one record per CDR3 protein. The sample lists approximately 27,000 distinct CDR3 sequences, over 30% seen once, with roughly 3.5% in the top ten.

Sequencing was performed on CD4+ T cells from blood, cultured in vitro, taken about 7 months after SARS-CoV-2 vaccination. The chain has TRBV15 and TRBJ1-3; unclear D gene. The receptor was isolated from a human donor who had recovered from COVID-19. The CDR3 DNA sequence: TGTGCCACCAGCAGTGCGGCCCTGGGGAGCTCTGGAAACACCATATATTTT. Translating it yields CATSSAALGSSGNTIYF.